The 30 T cell receptor beta chains presented below share a single source sample, sequenced in a study of T cells after yellow fever vaccination. TCRdb independently ran MiXCR on the 5' RACE reads; one entry per CDR3 protein. The data show some 320,000 distinct CDR3 sequences, less than 9.5% seen once. Source: CD4+ T cells sorted from PBMCs, taken 5 days after the yellow fever booster vaccination. The receptors stem from a man younger than 35 who received the YFV17D yellow fever vaccine.

This clonotype has just a few counts. The J gene is TRBJ2-2, the V gene TRBV7-3; 9 bases are shared with TRBD2. Trimming cost V 8 bases and J 7 bases; bases outside gene matches: 14. CDR3 length: 16 residues. The germline CDR1 and CDR2 sequences are SGHTA and FQGTGA. The DNA for the CDR3 is TGTGCCAGCGCGAACACCCCAGCGGGGGGCGTCGGGGAGCTGTTTTTT. Residues: CASANTPAGGVGELFF.

This clonotype was detected a few times. V is TRBV19 and J is TRBJ2-7, with 9 nucleotides matching TRBD1. Germline V gene data show CDR1 as LNHDA and CDR2 as SQIVND (reference sequence). Losses at the gene ends were 5 bases for V and 0 bases for J; bases not matched to a gene: 8. The CDR3 length is 16 residues. This CDR3 reads CASSAGTGFSSYEQYF. Written as DNA, the CDR3 is TGTGCCAGTAGTGCGGGGACAGGGTTCAGCTCCTACGAGCAGTACTTC.

V usage is TRBV20-1 and J usage is TRBJ2-5; the D gene is possibly TRBD2 (6 bases). Trimming removed 0 bases from V and 1 base from J, with 15 bases in between. The CDR3 is 16 amino acids. Per germline, CDR1 DFQATT and CDR2 SNEGSKA (reference sequence). This chain's CDR3 is CSARDPGRGIQETQYF. CDR3 in DNA: TGCAGTGCTAGAGATCCGGGACGGGGGATCCAAGAGACCCAGTACTTC.

This clonotype occurred a few times. The J gene is TRBJ2-1, the V gene TRBV7-2; D remains unclear. The CDR3 totals 16 residues. Germline CDR1 is SGHTA and CDR2 is FQGNSA. Trimming pared 1 base from V and 9 bases from J, leaving 19 bases between. In nucleotides, the CDR3 is TGTGCCAGCAGCTTAGTGGGTGGTTCTGGGCAGGTTGAGCAGTTCTTC. Amino acids: CASSLVGGSGQVEQFF.

There are many counts of this clonotype. The chain employs TRBV28 and TRBJ2-4; no clear D gene. The ends were cut back, 3 bases at V and 8 bases at J, with 5 bases in the middle. CDR1 is MDHEN, CDR2 SYDVKM, per germline. The CDR3 is made up of 11 amino acids. The CDR3 DNA is TGTGCCAGCAGTTTTCAGGACATTCAGTACTTC. Amino acid sequence: CASSFQDIQYF. The full variable domain, completed using reference TRBV28 and TRBJ2-4, is DVKVTQSSRYLVKRTGEKVFLECVQDMDHENMFWYRQDPGLGLRLIYFSYDVKMKEKGDIPEGYSVSREKKERFSLILESASTNQTSMYLCASSFQDIQYFGAGTRLSVL.

The chain uses TRBV7-2 and TRBJ2-7, with D possibly TRBD1 on 7 matching bases. V was pared by 1 base and J by 0 bases, with 10 bases between. The CDR3 covers 15 residues. Germline CDR1 and CDR2: SGHTA and FQGNSA. The CDR3, as DNA: TGTGCCAGCAGCTTAGTGCGGGACAGCTCCTACGAGCAGTACTTC. Protein product: CASSLVRDSSYEQYF.

This clonotype was counted only a few times. The rearrangement joins TRBV20-1 to TRBJ1-3, with D maybe TRBD1 (6 bases). The CDR3 is 14 residues long. Trimming took 7 bases from V and 5 from J, leaving 18 bases between them. Germline CDR1 reads DFQATT; CDR2 reads SNEGSKA (reference sequence). The CDR3 spells CSVPKQGTRNTIYF. DNA for the CDR3: TGCAGTGTCCCCAAACAGGGCACTCGAAACACCATATATTTT.

In its sample, this clonotype was seen a few times. The V call is TRBV20-1, the J call TRBJ1-1; 8 bases are a match to TRBD1. After removal of 8 bases from V and 0 bases from J, the junction contained 2 bases not matched to a gene. There are 12 residues in the CDR3. Germline V lookup: CDR1 DFQATT, CDR2 SNEGSKA (reference sequence). The CDR3 coding sequence is TGCAGTCCGGGACAGGTGAACACTGAAGCTTTCTTT. Protein sequence: CSPGQVNTEAFF.

The chain employs TRBV3-2 and TRBJ2-7; the D call in the table, TRBD1, was not verified against the DNA. TRBV3-2 is termed a pseudogene. The CDR3 sequence is 19 residues long. The CDR3 DNA reads as TGTGCCAGCAGCCTCCGGGACAGGGCCTCCGGACTGTCCTCCTACGAGCAGTACTTC. This translates into CASSLRDRASGLSSYEQYF.

The sample holds a few counts of this clonotype. The chain is built from TRBV5-1 and TRBJ2-1; possible D gene TRBD2, 5 bases. Germline CDR1 is SGHRS and CDR2 is YFSETQ. V was clipped by 4 bases and J by 11 bases, with 16 bases between them. CDR3 size: 13 residues. The CDR3 region has the DNA TGCGCCAGCAGCGAGTCTAGAGGACTTAAGCAGTTCTTC. Its protein product is CASSESRGLKQFF. The whole variable domain, remainder taken from reference TRBV5-1 and TRBJ2-1, is KAGVTQTPRYLIKTRGQQVTLSCSPISGHRSVSWYQQTPGQGLQFLFEYFSETQRNKGNFPGRFSGRQFSNSRSEMNVSTLELGDSALYLCASSESRGLKQFFGPGTRLTVL.

This rearrangement joins TRBV5-4 to TRBJ2-7; 7 bases agree with TRBD1. V shed 4 bases and J 11 bases; nucleotides not matched to a gene: 12. Germline V gene data show CDR1 as SGHNT and CDR2 as YYREEE (reference sequence). The CDR3 covers 13 residues. CDR3: CASSLGFDRVKYV. The CDR3 DNA sequence: TGTGCCAGCAGCCTAGGATTCGACAGGGTGAAGTACGTC.

This clonotype came up a few times. The V call is TRBV7-2, the J call TRBJ1-5; D remains unclear. The CDR3 runs 13 residues. Trimming removed 0 bases from V and 10 bases from J, with 10 bases in between. Germline V gene data show CDR1 as SGHTA and CDR2 as FQGNSA. The CDR3 region has the DNA TGTGCCAGCAGCTTAGCGCAGATCCGTCCCCAGCATTTT. This sequence encodes CASSLAQIRPQHF. The full variable domain, rest sourced from reference TRBV7-2 and TRBJ1-5, is GAGVSQSPSNKVTEKGKDVELRCDPISGHTALYWYRQSLGQGLEFLIYFQGNSAPDKSGLPSDRFSAERTGGSVSTLTIQRTQQEDSAVYLCASSLAQIRPQHFGDGTRLSIL.

This clonotype has more than one count but fewer than ten. The chain couples TRBV24-1 to TRBJ1-1, with 11 bases that match TRBD1. Germline CDR1 KGHDR, CDR2 SFDVKD. The CDR3 loop spans 13 amino acids. J was trimmed by 8 bases and V by 8 bases; bases with no gene match: 6. The DNA for the CDR3 is TGTGCCACCACGGACAGGGGGCGCGGAGAAGCTTTCTTT. It codes for CATTDRGRGEAFF.

This chain uses TRBV7-9 with TRBJ2-3; no reliable D call. The germline gives CDR1 SEHNR, CDR2 FQNEAQ (reference sequence). Trimming took off 2 bases at V and 4 bases at J, with 13 bases between the two ends. The CDR3 spans 15 residues. The CDR3 loop reads CASSLNRLAADTQYF. The CDR3 coding sequence is TGTGCCAGCAGCTTAAATCGGTTGGCAGCAGATACGCAGTATTTT.

The sample holds a few counts of this clonotype. The J gene is TRBJ2-2, the V gene TRBV7-8; no reliable D call. V lost 1 base and J 4 bases, leaving 7 bases between the germline ends. This CDR3 is built from 14 residues. Germline CDR1 and CDR2: SGHVS and FQNEAQ. The DNA for the CDR3 is TGTGCCAGCAGCTTAGACAGATCCACCGGGGAGCTGTTTTTT. It encodes CASSLDRSTGELFF.

This clonotype was counted many times. The chain recombines TRBV29-1 with TRBJ2-1; D unclear. The CDR3 spans 14 residues. Per the germline V gene, CDR1 is SQVTM and CDR2 is ANQGSEA. V was clipped by 4 bases and J by 1 base, with 11 bases between them. The CDR3 region is CSVVGRLSYNEQFF. CDR3 DNA sequence: TGCAGCGTTGTCGGGCGGCTATCCTACAATGAGCAGTTCTTC.

The V call is TRBV20-1, the J call TRBJ2-5, with D perhaps TRBD2 (5 bases). With 4 bases removed from V and 5 bases from J, the gap between germline ends came to 20 bases. The germline gives CDR1 DFQATT, CDR2 SNEGSKA (reference sequence). The CDR3 is 15 amino acids. The CDR3 region is CSATPTRVSFETQYF. The CDR3 region has the DNA TGCAGTGCTACACCCACTAGAGTGAGTTTCGAGACCCAGTACTTC.

This clonotype was seen a few times. The gene calls are TRBV10-3 and TRBJ2-2; 8 nucleotides line up with TRBD2. In germline, CDR1 is ENHRY, CDR2 SYGVKD. CDR3 length equals 14 residues. The V segment lost 6 bases and the J segment 6 bases; nucleotides outside the gene matches: 6. The CDR3 DNA sequence: TGTGCCATCAGAGGACTAGCTGTATCCGGGGAGCTGTTTTTT. It codes for CAIRGLAVSGELFF.

This sequence joins TRBV12-3 or TRBV12-4 and TRBJ2-2, with TRBD1 as a possible D gene (6 bases). The CDR3 consists of 14 residues. Trimming took 5 bases from V and 5 from J, leaving 12 bases between them. CDR3 sequence: CASSLLGGTGELFF. In nucleotides, the CDR3 is TGTGCCAGCAGTCTACTAGGGGGTACCGGGGAGCTGTTTTTT.

This clonotype has just a few counts. V gene TRBV15 combines with J gene TRBJ2-2; 11 nucleotides match TRBD1. V shed 7 bases and J 4 bases; nucleotides not matched to a gene: 8. CDR3 length: 16 amino acids. Germline CDR1 is LNHNV and CDR2 is YYDKDF (reference sequence). Here the CDR3 reads CATIQRGTGGTGELFF. The CDR3 DNA reads as TGTGCCACCATCCAGCGCGGGACAGGGGGCACCGGGGAGCTGTTTTTT.

This clonotype was observed a few times. A much bigger clone sits one base away, suggesting this may be a read error. The chain uses TRBV2 and TRBJ1-5, with D possibly matching TRBD1 (5 bases). The length of the CDR3 is 13 residues. Trimming left V 4 bases short and J 3 bases short, with 7 bases between. Germline CDR1 SNHLY, CDR2 FYNNEI. The CDR3 DNA is TGTGCCAGCAGTGGGGGGATCAATCAGCCCCAGCATTTT. This encodes CASSGGINQPQHF.

In its sample, this clonotype was seen once. V and J are TRBV12-3 or TRBV12-4 and TRBJ2-1; D uncertain. Trimming removed 3 bases from V and 4 bases from J, with 16 bases in between. The CDR3 has 16 residues. This chain's CDR3 is CASSLKWKPSYNEQFF. CDR3 in DNA: TGTGCCAGCAGTTTGAAGTGGAAACCTTCATACAATGAGCAGTTCTTC.

This clonotype was counted ten times or more. This sequence joins TRBV6-2 or TRBV6-3 and TRBJ2-5; perhaps TRBD1 as D (5 bases). The CDR3 sequence is 17 residues long. The germline V and J ends were trimmed by 4 bases and 2 bases, with 20 bases remaining between them. Germline V gene lookup returns CDR1 MNHEY and CDR2 SVGEGT. The CDR3 region has the DNA TGTGCCAGCAGTTTAGGGGCGCTATCTGACAGTCAAGAGACCCAGTACTTC. Its translation is CASSLGALSDSQETQYF.

The chain couples TRBV29-1 to TRBJ1-5; D remains unclear. The CDR3 sequence is 14 residues long. Trimming cost V 1 base and J 3 bases, with 10 bases left between them. Looked up from germline, CDR1 is SQVTM and CDR2 is ANQGSEA. The CDR3 reads CSVEGASPNQPQHF. CDR3 bases: TGCAGCGTTGAAGGGGCCAGCCCCAATCAGCCCCAGCATTTT.

This clonotype occurred a few times. The chain carries TRBV7-9 and TRBJ2-2, with 8 bases aligning to TRBD2. Germline values: CDR1 SEHNR, CDR2 FQNEAQ (reference sequence). V lost 7 bases and J lost 2; bases outside the gene matches: 6. The CDR3 is made up of 15 amino acids. In nucleotides, the CDR3 is TGTGCCAGCACCTTCGGGGGGGCCAACACCGGGGAGCTGTTTTTT. Translating gives CASTFGGANTGELFF.

The chain recombines TRBV6-6 with TRBJ2-7, with D possibly TRBD1 on 6 matching bases. The V end lost 6 bases, the J end lost 1 base, and 13 bases lay between the germline ends. The CDR3 runs 14 residues. Germline V gene data show CDR1 as MNHNY and CDR2 as SVGAGI (reference sequence). The CDR3 coding sequence is TGTGCCAGCAGGTTCGACAGGCGGTCCTACGAGCAGTACTTC. This encodes CASRFDRRSYEQYF.

This sequence joins TRBV25-1 and TRBJ2-5; 8 bases match TRBD1. There are 15 residues in the CDR3. Looked up from germline, CDR1 is MGHDK and CDR2 is SYGVNS. V shed 3 bases and J 5 bases; nucleotides not matched to a gene: 8. The CDR3: CASSDYRGEWETQYF. CDR3 DNA sequence: TGTGCCAGCAGTGATTACAGGGGGGAGTGGGAGACCCAGTACTTC.

V and J are TRBV20-1 and TRBJ2-5, with D uncertain. Deletions cut 3 bases from V and 1 base from J, with 12 bases between. This CDR3 contains 14 residues. CDR1 and CDR2 (germline): DFQATT, SNEGSKA (reference sequence). CDR3: CSARRAPLQETQYF. The CDR3 nucleotides read TGCAGTGCTAGGCGAGCGCCTCTCCAAGAGACCCAGTACTTC.

This clonotype came up a few times. The chain has TRBV19 and TRBJ1-5; a weak D match, TRBD1 (6 bases). The CDR3 contains 16 residues. The germline V gene has CDR1 LNHDA and CDR2 SQIVND (reference sequence). V was trimmed by 5 bases and J by 4 bases, leaving 18 bases between them. CDR3 sequence: CASSPSLGARNQPQHF. The CDR3 nucleotides are TGTGCCAGTAGTCCGTCCCTGGGGGCTAGGAATCAGCCCCAGCATTTT.

The genes are TRBV9 and TRBJ1-4, with 9 bases matching TRBD1. Trimming at V came to 2 bases and at J to 8 bases, leaving 4 bases not matched to a gene. CDR3 length: 14 residues. Germline V gene sequence: CDR1 SGDLS, CDR2 YYNGEE. CDR3 nucleotides: TGTGCCAGCAGCGTCGGACAGGGGAACGAAAAACTGTTTTTT. This gives the protein CASSVGQGNEKLFF.